These 20 T cell receptor beta chains came from one sample sequenced in a study of T cell repertoires in cytomegalovirus infection. One entry per CDR3 protein results from TCRdb running MiXCR on the reads. In the table there are around 310,000 distinct CDR3 sequences, 17% of which are singletons. Input material: PBMCs. Receptor source: a human donor in good health (CMV status not recorded). Some clones in this sample may be carry-over from other donors' samples.

This clonotype appeared a few times. This chain uses TRBV29-1 with TRBJ2-3; D gene unclear. Looked up from germline, CDR1 is SQVTM and CDR2 is ANQGSEA. The V gene lost 7 bases and the J gene lost 3 bases, with 5 bases spanning the gap. This CDR3 has 10 amino acids. The CDR3 sequence is CSGYTDTQYF. CDR3 sequence (DNA): TGCAGCGGTTATACAGATACGCAGTATTTT.

The CDR3 sequence: CASTTTGRNNQPQHF. CDR3 nucleotides: TGTGCCAGTACTACGACAGGTCGTAACAATCAGCCCCAGCATTTT. The V call is TRBV19, the J call TRBJ1-5; D possibly corresponds to TRBD1 (6 bases). V was shortened by 7 bases and J by 3 bases, with 16 bases between the two germline ends. CDR1 and CDR2 from the germline V gene are LNHDA and SQIVND (reference sequence). The CDR3 consists of 15 residues.

This clonotype has a handful of counts. The chain employs TRBV4-1 and TRBJ1-2; no clear D. The CDR3 loop spans 13 amino acids. The germline gives CDR1 MGHRA, CDR2 YSYEKL. The germline V and J ends were trimmed by 1 base and 2 bases, with 5 bases remaining between them. This chain's CDR3 is CASSQVQNYGYTF. The CDR3 bases are TGCGCCAGCAGCCAAGTACAGAACTATGGCTACACCTTC.

This clonotype was observed at least ten times. The genes are TRBV18 and TRBJ2-7; D might be TRBD1 or TRBD2, each matching 5 bases. The CDR3 consists of 15 residues. Germline CDR1 KGHSH, CDR2 LQKENI. V lost 4 bases to trimming and J lost 0 bases, with 13 bases between them. CDR3 loop: CASSLGPLSSYEQYF. The DNA for the CDR3 is TGTGCCAGCTCACTGGGACCGCTGAGCTCCTACGAGCAGTACTTC.

This clonotype occurred many times. The chain joins TRBV7-2 to TRBJ1-4; D is unresolved. V was cut by 3 bases and J by 5 bases, with 10 bases left in between. CDR1 and CDR2 from the germline V gene are SGHTA and FQGNSA. The CDR3 has 14 amino acids. CDR3 region: CASSLWVSNEKLFF. The CDR3 bases are TGTGCCAGCAGCTTGTGGGTGTCAAATGAAAAACTGTTTTTT.

Points on this clonotype: Since a much larger clone is just one base distant, this may be a read error. Because it lacks the conserved phenylalanine or tryptophan at the end, this CDR3 is likely a read error. The J gene is TRBJ2-5, the V gene TRBV7-2; D remains unclear. CDR1 is SGHTA and CDR2 is FQGNSA in the germline V gene. The CDR3 covers 14 residues. Trimming took 1 base from V and 0 from J, leaving 6 bases between them. The CDR3 DNA follows: TGTGCCAGCAGCTTAGTAGAGTACCAAGAGACCCAGTACTAC. Amino acid sequence: CASSLVEYQETQYY.

The table lists this clonotype with a few counts. The chain has TRBV6-1 and TRBJ2-1, with D possibly being TRBD1 or TRBD2 (5 bases each). Per the germline V gene, CDR1 is MNHNS and CDR2 is SASEGT. This CDR3 region has 16 residues. Trimming removed 5 bases at V and 4 bases at J, with 18 bases between. The CDR3 DNA reads as TGTGCCAGCAGTCTCGGGGACGGGCAGACTTACAATGAGCAGTTCTTC. Protein: CASSLGDGQTYNEQFF.

The chain joins TRBV20-1 to TRBJ2-1; no clear D. Germline CDR1 is DFQATT and CDR2 is SNEGSKA (reference sequence). With 4 bases removed from V and 6 bases from J, the gap between germline ends came to 22 bases. This CDR3 is 16 amino acids long. The CDR3 DNA follows: TGCAGTGCTACCATCTTGTTACAGACTGTTCGCAATGAGCAGTTCTTC. It codes for CSATILLQTVRNEQFF.

This clonotype has a handful of counts. The V and J genes are TRBV28 and TRBJ1-1; no definite D call. CDR3 length: 15 residues. With 6 bases removed from V and 0 bases from J, the gap between germline ends came to 14 bases. CDR1 is MDHEN, CDR2 SYDVKM, per germline. CDR3: CASRTRLNMNTEAFF. For the CDR3, the DNA is TGTGCCAGCAGGACACGGCTAAACATGAACACTGAAGCTTTCTTT.

This clonotype was counted only a few times. The gene calls are TRBV18 and TRBJ1-1; TRBD1 agrees at 9 bases. The V gene's germline CDR1 is KGHSH and CDR2 LQKENI. The CDR3 sequence is 14 residues long. Trimming took 3 bases from V and 8 from J; bases not matched to a gene: 7. The CDR3 sequence: CASSPSSGQGEAFF. CDR3 nucleotide sequence: TGTGCCAGCTCACCGTCCAGTGGACAGGGGGAAGCTTTCTTT.

The rearrangement links TRBV28 to TRBJ1-2; tentatively, D is TRBD1 (6 bases). The CDR3 extends over 19 amino acids. Germline lookup yields CDR1 MDHEN and CDR2 SYDVKM. V gave up 4 bases and J gave up 8 bases, with 32 bases separating them. CDR3 DNA sequence: TGTGCCAGCAGTTCCCGAATTGTGCACACAGGGTCCGAGAAGATGGGCTACACCTTC. The encoded protein is CASSSRIVHTGSEKMGYTF.

This clonotype was observed at least ten times. V and J are TRBV7-2 and TRBJ2-1, with 7 bases that match TRBD2. Germline loops: CDR1 SGHTA, CDR2 FQGNSA. The CDR3 is 11 amino acids. V shed 6 bases, J shed 12 bases, and the junction held 5 bases outside the gene matches. This chain's CDR3 is CASRRGGVQFF. CDR3 DNA sequence: TGTGCCAGCAGACGCGGGGGTGTGCAGTTCTTC.

This sequence joins TRBV7-9 and TRBJ1-2; D might be TRBD1 (5 bases). The germline V gene encodes CDR1 SEHNR and CDR2 FQNEAQ (reference sequence). The CDR3 consists of 13 residues. V was clipped by 5 bases and J by 4 bases, with 11 bases between them. In DNA, the CDR3 is TGTGCCAGCAGCCGCGGGGGTTCCTATGGCTACACCTTC. Protein: CASSRGGSYGYTF.

This clonotype has just a few counts. The chain links TRBV6-5 to TRBJ2-3, with D unresolved. In germline, CDR1 is MNHEY, CDR2 SVGAGI. Trimming pared 2 bases from V and 0 bases from J, leaving 6 bases between. The CDR3 extends over 14 amino acids. This CDR3 reads CASSYTASTDTQYF. The CDR3 DNA reads as TGTGCCAGCAGTTACACAGCTAGCACAGATACGCAGTATTTT.

This clonotype occurred a few times. The chain couples TRBV12-3 or TRBV12-4 to TRBJ2-5; D possibly corresponds to TRBD2 (6 bases). V lost 3 bases, J lost 2 bases, and 13 bases lay in between. This CDR3 is 15 amino acids long. The CDR3 nucleotides are TGTGCCAGCAGTTTGTTCGCGGCGGGGCAAGAGACCCAGTACTTC. Translated, it gives CASSLFAAGQETQYF.

This clonotype has just a few counts. The V gene is TRBV20-1, the J gene TRBJ2-3, with D uncertain. V gave up 2 bases and J gave up 6 bases, with 9 bases separating them. The CDR3 has 12 residues. Germline loops: CDR1 DFQATT, CDR2 SNEGSKA (reference sequence). The DNA of the CDR3 is TGCAGTGCTAGACATACAAGGGATACGCAGTATTTT. The encoded protein is CSARHTRDTQYF.

The table lists this clonotype with a few counts. This chain joins TRBV6-6 and TRBJ2-3, with TRBD2 matching over 8 bases. The V gene's germline CDR1 is MNHNY and CDR2 SVGAGI (reference sequence). Trimming at V came to 0 bases and at J to 5 bases, leaving 7 bases not matched to a gene. This CDR3 has 16 amino acids. The CDR3 protein is CASSYSSGLGGDTQYF. In DNA, the CDR3 is TGTGCCAGCAGTTACTCCTCGGGACTAGGTGGAGATACGCAGTATTTT.

This chain connects TRBV25-1 to TRBJ1-2; unclear D gene. CDR1 is MGHDK, CDR2 SYGVNS, per germline. This CDR3 comprises 12 residues. V lost 7 bases and J lost 5, with 11 bases in between. CDR3 in DNA: TGTGCCAGCATGGGCAGAACATATGGCTACACCTTC. It yields the protein CASMGRTYGYTF.

To note about this clonotype: One end of the junction is discordant with germline, which a read error may explain. The gene calls are TRBV7-7 and TRBJ2-2; TRBD2 is a possible D gene (6 bases). Germline V gene sequence: CDR1 SSHAT, CDR2 FNYEAQ (reference sequence). The CDR3 runs to 16 residues. CDR3 coding DNA: TGTGCTAGCAGCTTAGGAGTAGCGGCGAACACCGGGGAGCTGTTTTTT. Its protein product is CASSLGVAANTGELFF.

This clonotype has a count of ten or more. V and J are TRBV7-6 and TRBJ2-5, with a weak D call TRBD2 (5 bases). V was trimmed by 0 bases and J by 5 bases, leaving 10 bases between them. The CDR3 length is 14 residues. Germline assignment: CDR1 SGHVS and CDR2 FNYEAQ. The CDR3 region is CASSLAGSRETQYF. The CDR3 region has the DNA TGTGCCAGCAGCTTAGCGGGGAGCCGGGAGACCCAGTACTTC. Full variable domain (missing parts from reference TRBV7-6 and TRBJ2-5): GAGVSQSPRYKVTKRGQDVALRCDPISGHVSLYWYRQALGQGPEFLTYFNYEAQQDKSGLPNDRFSAERPEGSISTLTIQRTEQRDSAMYRCASSLAGSRETQYFGPGTRLLVL.